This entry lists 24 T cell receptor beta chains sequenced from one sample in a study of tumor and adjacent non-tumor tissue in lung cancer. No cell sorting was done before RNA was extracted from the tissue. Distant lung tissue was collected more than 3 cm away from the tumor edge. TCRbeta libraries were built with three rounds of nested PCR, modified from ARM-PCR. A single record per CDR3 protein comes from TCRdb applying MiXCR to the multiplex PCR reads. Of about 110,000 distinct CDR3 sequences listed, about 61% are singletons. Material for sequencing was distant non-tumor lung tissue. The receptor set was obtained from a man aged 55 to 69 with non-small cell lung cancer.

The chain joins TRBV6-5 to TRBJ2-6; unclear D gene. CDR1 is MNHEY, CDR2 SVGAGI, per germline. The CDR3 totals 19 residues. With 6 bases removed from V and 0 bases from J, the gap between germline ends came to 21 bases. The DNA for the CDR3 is TGTGCCAGCAGCCTCCTGGGCAGTGGGGTCTCCTCTGGGGCCAACGTCCTGACTTTC. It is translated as CASSLLGSGVSSGANVLTF.

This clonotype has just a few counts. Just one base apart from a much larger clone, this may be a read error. The CDR3 coding sequence is TGTGCCAACAGTTTACAGGGCACCGGGGAGCTGTTTTTT. Translation: CANSLQGTGELFF. The V call is TRBV12-3 or TRBV12-4, the J call TRBJ2-2; D may be TRBD1 (6 bases). The CDR3 length is 13 residues.

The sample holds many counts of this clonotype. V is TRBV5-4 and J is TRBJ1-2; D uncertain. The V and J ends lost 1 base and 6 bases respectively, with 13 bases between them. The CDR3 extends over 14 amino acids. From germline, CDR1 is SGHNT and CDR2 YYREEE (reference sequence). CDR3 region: CASSLSGRRDGYTF. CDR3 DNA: TGTGCCAGCAGCTTGTCAGGCCGTCGGGATGGCTACACCTTC.

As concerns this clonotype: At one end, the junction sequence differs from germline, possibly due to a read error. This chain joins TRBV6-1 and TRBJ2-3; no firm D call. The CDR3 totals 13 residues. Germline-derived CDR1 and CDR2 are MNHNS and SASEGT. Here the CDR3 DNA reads TGTGCCAGCAGCGCTGGACGAAAAGATACGCAGTGTTTT. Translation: CASSAGRKDTQCF.

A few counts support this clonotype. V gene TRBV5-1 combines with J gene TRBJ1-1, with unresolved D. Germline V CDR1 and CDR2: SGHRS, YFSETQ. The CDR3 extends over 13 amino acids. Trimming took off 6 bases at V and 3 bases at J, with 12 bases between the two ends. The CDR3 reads CASTSGLDTEAFF. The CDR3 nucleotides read TGCGCCAGCACGAGCGGTCTCGACACTGAAGCTTTCTTT.

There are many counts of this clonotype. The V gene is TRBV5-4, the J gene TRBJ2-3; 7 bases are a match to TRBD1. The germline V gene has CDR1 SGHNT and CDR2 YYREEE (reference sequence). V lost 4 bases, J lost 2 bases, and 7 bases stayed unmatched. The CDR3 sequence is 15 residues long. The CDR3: CASSNGDSSTDTQYF. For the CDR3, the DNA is TGTGCCAGCAGCAACGGGGACAGTTCCACAGATACGCAGTATTTT.

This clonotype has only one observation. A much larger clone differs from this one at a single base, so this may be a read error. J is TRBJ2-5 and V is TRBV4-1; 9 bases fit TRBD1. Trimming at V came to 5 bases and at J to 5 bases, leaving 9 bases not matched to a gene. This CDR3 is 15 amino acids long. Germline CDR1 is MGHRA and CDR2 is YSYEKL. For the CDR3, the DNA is TGCGCCAGCAGCTTGACAGGGGGTTATGGGGAGACCCAGTACTTC. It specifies CASSLTGGYGETQYF.

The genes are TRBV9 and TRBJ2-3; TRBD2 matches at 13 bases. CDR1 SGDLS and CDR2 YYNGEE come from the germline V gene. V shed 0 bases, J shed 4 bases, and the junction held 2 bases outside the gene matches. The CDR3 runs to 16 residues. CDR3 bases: TGTGCCAGCAGCGTAGGTACTAGCGGGGGGGCAGATACGCAGTATTTT. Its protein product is CASSVGTSGGADTQYF.

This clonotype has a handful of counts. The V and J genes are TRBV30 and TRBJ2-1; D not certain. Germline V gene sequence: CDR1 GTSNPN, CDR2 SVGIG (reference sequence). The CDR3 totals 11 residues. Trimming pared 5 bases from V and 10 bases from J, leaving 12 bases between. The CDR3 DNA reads TGTGCCTGGTCGGGTACAGCCGAGCAGTTCTTC. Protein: CAWSGTAEQFF. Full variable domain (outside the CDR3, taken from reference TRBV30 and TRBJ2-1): SQTIHQWPATLVQPVGSPLSLECTVEGTSNPNLYWYRQAAGRGLQLLFYSVGIGQISSEVPQNLSASRPQDRQFILSSKKLLLSDSGFYLCAWSGTAEQFFGPGTRLTVL.

The CDR3 sequence: CSASSGGRGNEQFF. The CDR3 DNA follows: TGCAGTGCAAGCAGCGGGGGGCGGGGCAATGAGCAGTTCTTC. V is TRBV20-1 and J is TRBJ2-1; 9 bases fit TRBD2. The CDR3 totals 14 residues. CDR1 is DFQATT and CDR2 is SNEGSKA in the germline V gene (reference sequence). With 6 bases clipped from V and 6 bases from J, the junction kept 9 bases outside the gene matches.

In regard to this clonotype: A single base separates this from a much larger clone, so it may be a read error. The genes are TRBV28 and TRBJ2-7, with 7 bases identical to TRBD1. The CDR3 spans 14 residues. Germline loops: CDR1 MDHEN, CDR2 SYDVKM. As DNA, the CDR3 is TGTGCCAACAGTTTACGACAGGGTTCCTACGAGCAGTACTTC. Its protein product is CANSLRQGSYEQYF.

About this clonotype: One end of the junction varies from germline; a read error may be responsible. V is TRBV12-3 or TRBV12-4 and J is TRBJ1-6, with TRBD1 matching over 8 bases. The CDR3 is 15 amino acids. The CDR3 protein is CASSFQGANRAALYF. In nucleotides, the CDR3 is TGTGCCAGCAGTTTCCAGGGGGCGAATCGGGCGGCTCTCTACTTT.

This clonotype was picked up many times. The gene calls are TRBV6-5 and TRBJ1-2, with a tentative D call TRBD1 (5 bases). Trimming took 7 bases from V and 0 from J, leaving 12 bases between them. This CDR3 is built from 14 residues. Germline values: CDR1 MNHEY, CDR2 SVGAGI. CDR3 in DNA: TGTGCCAGCAAGGGAAGACAGCCTAACTATGGCTACACCTTC. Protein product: CASKGRQPNYGYTF.

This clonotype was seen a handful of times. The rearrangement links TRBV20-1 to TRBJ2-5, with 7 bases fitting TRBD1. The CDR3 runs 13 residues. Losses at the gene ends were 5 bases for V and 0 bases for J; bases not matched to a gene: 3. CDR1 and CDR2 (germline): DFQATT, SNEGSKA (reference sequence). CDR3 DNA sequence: TGCAGTGCTGCAGGGACAGACCAAGAGACCCAGTACTTC. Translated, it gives CSAAGTDQETQYF.

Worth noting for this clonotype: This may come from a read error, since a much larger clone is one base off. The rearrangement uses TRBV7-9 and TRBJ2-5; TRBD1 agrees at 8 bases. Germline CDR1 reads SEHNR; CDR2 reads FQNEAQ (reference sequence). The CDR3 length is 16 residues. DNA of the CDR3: TGTGCCAACAGCACTGTGCAGGGGGCGCGTGAAGAGACCCAGTACTTC. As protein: CANSTVQGAREETQYF.

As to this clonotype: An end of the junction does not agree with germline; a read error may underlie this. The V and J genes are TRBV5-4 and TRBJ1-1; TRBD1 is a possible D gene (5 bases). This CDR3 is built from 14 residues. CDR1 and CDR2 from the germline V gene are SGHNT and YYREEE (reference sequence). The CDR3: CVSAGGDGSTEAFF. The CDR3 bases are TGTGTCAGCGCCGGGGGGGATGGGAGCACTGAAGCTTTCTTT.

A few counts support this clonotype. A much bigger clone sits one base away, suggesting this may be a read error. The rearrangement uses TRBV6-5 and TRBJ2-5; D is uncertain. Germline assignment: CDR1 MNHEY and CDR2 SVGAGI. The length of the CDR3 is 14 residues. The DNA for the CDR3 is TGTGCCAGCAGTTACTCTGTGGGCCAAGATACCCAGTACTTC. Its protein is CASSYSVGQDTQYF.

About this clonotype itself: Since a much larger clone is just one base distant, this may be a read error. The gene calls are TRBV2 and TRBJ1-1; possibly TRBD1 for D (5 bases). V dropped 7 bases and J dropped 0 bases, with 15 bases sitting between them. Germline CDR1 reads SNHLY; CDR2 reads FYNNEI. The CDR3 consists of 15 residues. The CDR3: CASTGNRLMNTEAFF. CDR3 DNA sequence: TGTGCCAGCACTGGAAACAGGTTAATGAACACTGAAGCTTTCTTT.

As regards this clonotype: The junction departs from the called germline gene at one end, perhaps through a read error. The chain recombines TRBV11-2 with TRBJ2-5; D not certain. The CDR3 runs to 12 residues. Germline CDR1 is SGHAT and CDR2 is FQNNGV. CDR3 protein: CDSSASQVTQYF. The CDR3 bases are TGTGACAGCAGCGCATCCCAAGTGACCCAATACTTC.

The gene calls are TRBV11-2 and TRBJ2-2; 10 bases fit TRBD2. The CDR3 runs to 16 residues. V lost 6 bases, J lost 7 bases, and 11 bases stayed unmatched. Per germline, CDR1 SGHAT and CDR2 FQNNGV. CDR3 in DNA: TGTGCCAGCAGGTTCTCTAGCGGGAGTTCCGTCGGGGAGCTGTTTTTT. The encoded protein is CASRFSSGSSVGELFF.

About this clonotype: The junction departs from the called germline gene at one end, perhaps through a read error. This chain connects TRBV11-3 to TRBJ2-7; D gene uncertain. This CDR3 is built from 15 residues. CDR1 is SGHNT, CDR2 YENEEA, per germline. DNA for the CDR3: TGTGTCAGCAGCTTGGATCAGGCCTACGGCAGCGAGCACTACTTC. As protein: CVSSLDQAYGSEHYF.

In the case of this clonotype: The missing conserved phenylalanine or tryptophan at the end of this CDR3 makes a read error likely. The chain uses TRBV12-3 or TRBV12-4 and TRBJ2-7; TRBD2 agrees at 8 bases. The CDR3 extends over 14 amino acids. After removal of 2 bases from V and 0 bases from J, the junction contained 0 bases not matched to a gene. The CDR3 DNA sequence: TGTGCCAGCAGTTTACGGGGGGGCTCCTACGAGCAGTACTAC. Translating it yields CASSLRGGSYEQYY.

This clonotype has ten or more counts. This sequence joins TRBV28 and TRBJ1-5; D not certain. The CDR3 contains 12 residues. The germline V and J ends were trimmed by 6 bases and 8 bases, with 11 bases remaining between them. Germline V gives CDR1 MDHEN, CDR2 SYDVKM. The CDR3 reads CASSPRWEPQHF. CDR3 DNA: TGTGCCAGCAGCCCAAGATGGGAGCCCCAGCATTTT.

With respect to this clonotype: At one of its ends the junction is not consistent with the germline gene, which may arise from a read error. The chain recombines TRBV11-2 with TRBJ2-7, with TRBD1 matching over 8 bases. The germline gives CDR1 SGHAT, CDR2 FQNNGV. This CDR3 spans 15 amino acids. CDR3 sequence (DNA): TGTGCCGGCAGCTTAGGACAGGGATTAACCTACGAGCAGTACTTC. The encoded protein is CAGSLGQGLTYEQYF.